The rows below give T cell receptor beta chains drawn from one sample of a study of PD-1 blockade in classical Hodgkin lymphoma. Libraries were prepared by immunoSEQ multiplex PCR; TCRdb keeps only in-frame clonotypes and omits some of them. The repertoire holds about 89,000 clones, with approximately 90% as singletons. The sample consisted of peripheral blood mononuclear cells (PBMCs), taken before the fourth cycle of nivolumab. Receptors originate from a human donor with classical Hodgkin lymphoma. Both conserved end residues are part of each CDR3. A D gene is named only where the DNA matches it firmly.

v_call d_call cdr3_aa
TRBV5-6 NA CASSLAGEGAFF
TRBV27 TRBD2 CASSPTSGRGETQYF
TRBV19 NA CASNTVQGIRPQHF
TRBV7-6 TRBD2 CASSLVLTSGGYNEQFF
TRBV6-5 NA CASSYSSVAGNYGYTF
TRBV10-1 TRBD1 CASSEGTGSTDTQYF
TRBV5-1 NA CASSPGVGGPYNEQFF
TRBV4-2 TRBD2 CASSQATSGGAGETQYF
TRBV11-2 TRBD1 CASSPRDRGEQYF
TRBV30 TRBD1 CAWSPRQGSDTQYF
TRBV7-8 NA CASSLGQSNQPQHF
TRBV5-1 TRBD1 CASSLAQGAIRGYTF
TRBV5-6 NA CASSLVSGSEAFF
TRBV7-2 NA CASSLEGTSPYNEQFF
TRBV7-2 NA CASSPRAHQPQHF
TRBV11-2 NA CASSEDGYEQYF
TRBV10-1 NA CASSVRQGFAGELFF
TRBV10-3 NA CAIRAGEGETQYF
TRBV5-8 NA CASSLDYEQYF
TRBV29-1 NA CSVEGKGYGYTF
TRBV25-1 NA CASSEAGGPGETQYF
TRBV7-2 TRBD1 CASSATGSPYEQYF
TRBV28 TRBD2 CASSRLGLAGKETQYF
TRBV20-1 NA CSATQTDLQHF
TRBV11-2 NA CASSLAPVSEKLFF
TRBV7-8 TRBD1 CASSGSGQGAYIQYF
TRBV25-1 TRBD1 CASSEFDDRGLYGYTF
TRBV11-2 NA CASSFLGGGSSYEQYF
TRBV7-3 NA CASSLTGGNYNEQFF
TRBV7-3 TRBD1 CASSLEPPGLTGGTYGYTF
TRBV19 NA CASSHSRGLNTEAFF
TRBV4-3 TRBD2 CASSQDLAGGYNEQFF
TRBV10-2 NA CASRGYSSYEQYF
TRBV10-1 NA CASSDPELDTQYF
TRBV7-6 NA CASSLVAFDTGELFF
TRBV6-5 NA CASSNGSYGYTF
TRBV18 TRBD1 CASSPTTGSYADTQYF
TRBV4-2 TRBD2 CASSQADAGLASGELFF
TRBV28 TRBD1 CASSLRGPNQPQHF
TRBV29-1 NA CSVELAYEQYF
TRBV27 NA CASRYAGPGHPQYF